Listed here is a single T cell receptor beta chain. This sequence may be a read error, since a much larger clone differs from it by one base. These data are taken from a study of regulatory T cells in long-lasting Graves disease. Relying on iRepertoire HTBI primers and Arm-PCR of CDR3 regions, the team built TCR beta libraries. TCRdb fed the multiplex PCR reads into MiXCR, producing one record per CDR3 protein. Of under 500,000 distinct CDR3 sequences listed, about 16% are singletons. Time point here: newly diagnosed GD, antithyroid drugs for less than 3 months. PBMCs provided the RNA from which the TCR library was made. These data are also associated with another study on T cells in Graves' hyperthyroidism and ophthalmopathy. That source notes: The TCR CDR3 was amplified in a first-round RT-PCR using the HTBI primer set.

Material: peripheral blood mononuclear cells (PBMCs), obtained at new diagnosis, from a patient treated with antithyroid drugs. The TCR sequence derives from a woman aged 25-40 years with Graves disease.

The CDR3 nucleotides read TGTGTCAGCAGCCATCCCGGACAGGGAATCTATGGCTACACCTTC. Its protein product is CVSSHPGQGIYGYTF. The chain uses TRBV3-1 and TRBJ1-2, with TRBD1 matching over 8 bases. The CDR3 is made up of 15 amino acids. Per germline, CDR1 LGHDT and CDR2 YNNKEL (reference sequence).